This entry lists 16 T cell receptor beta chains sequenced from one sample in a study of CD8 T cells in Susac syndrome. RNA in amounts of roughly 0.45 to 1 ug was reverse transcribed with random hexamers. TCRdb recomputed calls from the immunoSEQ multiplex PCR reads with MiXCR, one row per CDR3 protein. The data hold roughly 84,000 distinct CDR3 sequences, with 95% to 96% observed a single time. Input material: CD8+ T cells from PBMCs. These receptors came from a human donor with Susac syndrome.

The rearrangement joins TRBV16 to TRBJ2-1; D ambiguous. Germline V gene lookup returns CDR1 KGHSY and CDR2 FQNENV. The CDR3 runs to 13 residues. The V and J ends lost 1 base and 8 bases respectively, with 9 bases between them. The CDR3 region has the DNA TGTGCCAGCAGCCAATGGGTTCCCCATGAGCAGTTCTTC. Translation: CASSQWVPHEQFF.

V gene TRBV28 combines with J gene TRBJ2-5, with D tentatively TRBD2 (6 bases). CDR1 and CDR2 from the germline V gene are MDHEN and SYDVKM. Between the trimmed V and J ends, which lost 5 bases and 5 bases, there was a span of 15 bases. This CDR3 region has 14 residues. CDR3 sequence: CASSPKLAGETQYF. In DNA form, the CDR3 reads TGTGCCAGCAGTCCCAAACTAGCCGGGGAGACCCAGTACTTC.

This clonotype is a singleton in its sample. This sequence joins TRBV20-1 and TRBJ2-7; the D gene is possibly TRBD1 (6 bases). CDR3 length equals 15 residues. V was shortened by 3 bases and J by 0 bases, with 15 bases between the two germline ends. CDR1 is DFQATT and CDR2 is SNEGSKA in the germline V gene (reference sequence). The CDR3 here is CSARLMGDNSYEQYF. The DNA for the CDR3 is TGCAGTGCTAGGCTGATGGGGGACAACTCCTACGAGCAGTACTTC.

This chain uses TRBV27 with TRBJ2-3; D perhaps matches TRBD2 (6 bases). The CDR3 loop spans 15 amino acids. The germline V and J ends were trimmed by 3 bases and 2 bases, with 12 bases remaining between them. Germline CDR1 MNHEY, CDR2 SMNVEV (reference sequence). The CDR3 loop is CASSFEAGLTDTQYF. The DNA of the CDR3 is TGTGCCAGCAGTTTTGAGGCGGGACTCACAGATACGCAGTATTTT.

The chain employs TRBV11-2 and TRBJ2-1; no clear D gene. The ends were cut back, 8 bases at V and 4 bases at J, with 3 bases in the middle. The CDR3 length is 10 residues. The germline V gene has CDR1 SGHAT and CDR2 FQNNGV. This chain's CDR3 is CASEYNEQFF. The DNA for the CDR3 is TGTGCCAGCGAATACAATGAGCAGTTCTTC.

J is TRBJ2-6 and V is TRBV24-1; no definite D call. Germline V gene sequence: CDR1 KGHDR, CDR2 SFDVKD. This CDR3 contains 14 residues. With 7 bases removed from V and 3 bases from J, the gap between germline ends came to 9 bases. The DNA of the CDR3 is TGTGCCACCAGCGACTTAAGTGGGGCCAACGTCCTGACTTTC. Translating it yields CATSDLSGANVLTF.

CDR3 coding DNA: TGTGCCAGCAGCCCCTCGGAGAGCGGGGGCATCTGGGATGAGCAGTTCTTC. Amino acid sequence: CASSPSESGGIWDEQFF. The chain recombines TRBV9 with TRBJ2-1, with 8 bases that match TRBD2. V lost 4 bases and J lost 8; bases outside the gene matches: 17. Germline CDR1 reads SGDLS; CDR2 reads YYNGEE. This CDR3 has 17 amino acids.

The chain carries TRBV6-2 or TRBV6-3 and TRBJ2-3, with D maybe TRBD2 (6 bases). V lost 2 bases and J 0 bases, leaving 18 bases between the germline ends. Germline-derived CDR1 and CDR2 are MNHEY and SVGEGT. This CDR3 is 18 amino acids long. CDR3 in amino acids: CASSYVRKAGTSTDTQYF. Here the CDR3 DNA reads TGTGCCAGCAGTTACGTCCGAAAAGCGGGTACGAGCACAGATACGCAGTATTTT.

The rearrangement links TRBV4-3 to TRBJ2-1, with D unclear. The CDR3 is 13 amino acids. Germline assignment: CDR1 LGHNA and CDR2 YSLEER. The germline V and J ends were trimmed by 0 bases and 7 bases, with 7 bases remaining between them. CDR3 sequence (DNA): TGCGCCAGCAGCCAAGATTCTTGGAATGAGCAGTTCTTC. The encoded protein is CASSQDSWNEQFF.

The chain couples TRBV1 to TRBJ2-1; TRBD2, the table's D call, was not compared with the DNA. TRBV1 is tagged as a pseudogene. The CDR3 length is 17 residues. This CDR3 reads CTSSQDPTSGGENEQFF. CDR3 in DNA: TGCACCAGCAGCCAAGATCCTACTAGCGGGGGGGAAAATGAGCAGTTCTTC.

The chain links TRBV5-1 to TRBJ2-5; TRBD1 agrees at 9 bases. There are 16 residues in the CDR3. In germline, CDR1 is SGHRS, CDR2 YFSETQ. The V segment lost 4 bases and the J segment 5 bases; nucleotides outside the gene matches: 12. DNA for the CDR3: TGCGCCAGCAGCCTTTATCCCGGGACAGGGTTGGAGACCCAGTACTTC. It encodes CASSLYPGTGLETQYF.

This clonotype has just one count. The rearrangement links TRBV27 to TRBJ1-2; D is ambiguous. With 4 bases removed from V and 6 bases from J, the gap between germline ends came to 9 bases. CDR3 length: 12 residues. Germline V gene data show CDR1 as MNHEY and CDR2 as SMNVEV (reference sequence). The DNA of the CDR3 is TGTGCCAGCAGTTCGGGGTTCCATGGCTACACCTTC. The encoded protein is CASSSGFHGYTF.

V and J are TRBV2 and TRBJ2-1; no clear D. CDR1 is SNHLY and CDR2 is FYNNEI in the germline V gene. V lost 3 bases to trimming and J lost 4 bases, with 13 bases between them. The CDR3 has 15 residues. CDR3 nucleotides: TGTGCCAGCAGTGATTCCTCCAGCCCTTACAATGAGCAGTTCTTC. It specifies CASSDSSSPYNEQFF. Supplemented by reference TRBV2 and TRBJ2-1, the full variable domain reads EPEVTQTPSHQVTQMGQEVILRCVPISNHLYFYWYRQILGQKVEFLVSFYNNEISEKSEIFDDQFSVERPDGSNFTLKIRSTKLEDSAMYFCASSDSSSPYNEQFFGPGTRLTVL.

V is TRBV27 and J is TRBJ1-5; 7 nucleotides line up with TRBD1. Germline trimming cut 6 bases from V and 5 bases from J; bases unmatched to any gene: 1. This CDR3 comprises 12 residues. Germline CDR1 is MNHEY and CDR2 is SMNVEV (reference sequence). For the CDR3, the DNA is TGTGCCAGCAGAACAGGGGATCAGCCCCAGCATTTT. This encodes CASRTGDQPQHF.

This rearrangement joins TRBV12-3 or TRBV12-4 to TRBJ2-2, with 7 positions matching TRBD1. The CDR3 loop spans 15 amino acids. Trimming took 1 base from V and 5 from J; bases not matched to a gene: 4. CDR3 loop: CASSLGTGNTGELFF. The CDR3 DNA sequence: TGTGCCAGCAGTTTAGGGACAGGAAATACCGGGGAGCTGTTTTTT.

V usage is TRBV7-9 and J usage is TRBJ2-3; 9 positions agree with TRBD2. CDR3 length equals 18 residues. The V gene's germline CDR1 is SEHNR and CDR2 FQNEAQ (reference sequence). V lost 5 bases and J lost 2; bases outside the gene matches: 14. CDR3 residues: CASSPNPIAGANTDTQYF. The CDR3 DNA reads TGTGCCAGCAGCCCAAACCCTATAGCGGGGGCGAACACAGATACGCAGTATTTT.